The present TCR beta chain was sequenced within a study of blood T cell repertoires in COVID-19. Study context: From the United States, Italy and Spain came samples of acute and convalescent COVID-19. The cDNA or gDNA used as material had been derived from T cells, B-cell-depleted T cells, or PBMCs.

Germline V gene sequence: CDR1 DFQATT, CDR2 SNEGSKA (reference sequence). The V gene end was trimmed by 5 bases and the J gene end by 9 bases; junction bases not matched to a gene: 6. CDR3 length: 11 residues. In the authors' methods: Reference gene primer amplification in the assay estimated nucleated cell counts. This table comes from immunoSEQ multiplex PCR, and its TCRdb copy is limited to in-frame clones, with some not included. That table supplies the V and J calls and clone size; D and trimming were determined from the DNA. The sample lists 68,000 or so clones, about 88% seen once, with about 2.7% in the top ten.

Sample: peripheral blood. The chain uses TRBV20-1 and TRBJ2-5, with 7 bases identical to TRBD1. The sequence was collected from a man aged 65 to 85 with active or convalescent COVID-19. For the CDR3, the DNA is TGCAGTGCTTGGGACAGAGGGCCCCAGTACTTC. Translation: CSAWDRGPQYF.